Sequencing of this T cell receptor beta chain was carried out in a study of naive and memory T cell subsets. The beta constant-region primer was an equimolar mix of two oligonucleotides covering TRBC1 and TRBC2. TCRdb re-called the UMI-ligation and nested PCR reads with MiXCR, one entry per CDR3 protein. Counted here are tens of thousands of distinct CDR3 sequences, approximately 6.5% occurring once; the ten biggest clones make up more than 1.5%. CDR3 length equals 15 residues. V was trimmed by 3 bases and J by 4 bases, leaving 12 bases between them. Germline assignment: CDR1 SGHTA and CDR2 FQGNSA. The rearrangement joins TRBV7-2 to TRBJ2-2; D perhaps matches TRBD2 (6 bases). The TCR sequence derives from a human donor in good health. Specimen: central memory CD4+ T cells from blood. CDR3: CASSFGTYGTGELFF. The CDR3 DNA sequence: TGTGCCAGCAGCTTTGGGACTTATGGCACCGGGGAGCTGTTTTTT.